A selection of T cell receptor beta chains follows, all from one sample in a study of cytomegalovirus exposure and HLA in healthy donors. Measured with immunoSEQ multiplex PCR; TCRdb has only the in-frame clones, and not every one. There are about 140,000 clones in the sample; 60% to 85% occur only once, and about 2.8% lies in the top ten. Sequencing input: PBMCs. These receptors all stem from a male donor in good health and CMV-seronegative. The CDR3 runs from the conserved cysteine through the conserved F or W. D genes are given only for firm matches. A row's size may be missing; if present it is once, few, many or a size class.

clone_size,d_call,cdr3_length,v_call,cdr3_aa
few,.,16,TRBV27,CASSLRRAGHNYGYTF
.,.,14,TRBV6-5,CASRHPTENTEAFF
.,.,12,TRBV29-1,CSVDLGGYEQYF
.,TRBD1,17,TRBV27,CASSLSHLTGRYYGYTF
.,TRBD1,15,TRBV29-1,CSVAGSRGKNAEAFF
.,TRBD1,14,TRBV11-2,CASSRLDRGYGYTF
.,TRBD2,16,TRBV2,CASSEGPTSGQETQYF
.,TRBD1,13,TRBV6-1,CASLGQGEETQYF
.,TRBD1,15,TRBV6-5,CASSFRQGRKEEQYF
.,TRBD2,20,TRBV4-3,CASSQEFSSGLAGDRDTQYF
.,TRBD1,16,TRBV19,CASGGGLWQGGSGYTF
.,.,14,TRBV7-3,CASSYGRGRNEQFF
.,TRBD1,15,TRBV4-2,CASSQEGQVNTEAFF
.,TRBD2,15,TRBV7-7,CASSRLAGVYNEQFF
.,.,14,TRBV5-4,CASSRGILDYEQYF
.,.,15,TRBV12-5,CPSGQEPGRGTEAFF
.,.,11,TRBV29-1,CSVGEPDTQYF
.,TRBD1,12,TRBV29-1,CSVGPTGSEQYF
.,.,13,TRBV10-3,CAIWGEGNTEAFF
once,TRBD2,14,TRBV7-9,CASSTGLAGDKQYF
.,.,13,TRBV15,CATSQLANYGYTF
.,.,18,TRBV5-1,CASTGVSLGPRNYNEQFF
.,TRBD1,20,TRBV10-3,CAISGDLWDRGISGANVLTF
.,TRBD2,16,TRBV6-4,CARSDLSSGALNEQFF
.,.,14,TRBV7-9,CASSFGELNTEAFF
few,TRBD1,15,TRBV5-1,CASSSTDRDTGELFF
.,TRBD2,15,TRBV9,CASSETSGSYNEQFF
few,.,13,TRBV7-2,CATHGRGSYEQYF
.,.,14,TRBV29-1,CSVVGGQIGNTIYF